A single sample is the source of the 32 T cell receptor beta chains below, sequenced in a study of blood T cell repertoires in COVID-19. Produced via immunoSEQ multiplex PCR; TCRdb's table is partial and in-frame only. The table has about 400,000 clones, about 90% seen once. Material for sequencing was peripheral blood. The receptors here all came from a man in his forties with acute or convalescent COVID-19.

In the case of this clone: This same CDR3 is encoded by further DNA sequences in the sample. The chain is built from TRBV5-1 and TRBJ1-1, with D possibly matching TRBD1 (5 bases). Germline V gene sequence: CDR1 SGHRS, CDR2 YFSETQ. This CDR3 contains 14 residues. V was clipped by 0 bases and J by 4 bases, with 10 bases between them. CDR3 protein: CASSLAQGGTEAFF. In DNA form, the CDR3 reads TGCGCCAGCAGCTTGGCGCAGGGTGGCACTGAAGCTTTCTTT.

This clone was counted between two and nine times. The CDR3, as DNA: TGTGCCAGCAGTTTGATACAGGGAACGTCCGAGCAGTACTTC. It translates to CASSLIQGTSEQYF. The V call is TRBV27, the J call TRBJ2-7; TRBD1 is a possible D gene (6 bases). Per germline, CDR1 MNHEY and CDR2 SMNVEV (reference sequence). The CDR3 covers 14 residues. V lost 3 bases to trimming and J lost 6 bases, with 15 bases between them.

This chain connects TRBV19 to TRBJ1-5; 8 bases are shared with TRBD1. The CDR3 contains 14 residues. V shed 5 bases, J shed 7 bases, and the junction held 7 bases outside the gene matches. Per the germline V gene, CDR1 is LNHDA and CDR2 is SQIVND (reference sequence). CDR3 coding DNA: TGTGCCAGTAGTCCTCAGGGGGCCCAGCAGCCCCAGCATTTT. Translation gives CASSPQGAQQPQHF.

This chain links TRBV27 with TRBJ2-7; 7 bases fit TRBD1. Germline values: CDR1 MNHEY, CDR2 SMNVEV (reference sequence). J was trimmed by 2 bases and V by 6 bases; bases with no gene match: 7. This CDR3 has 14 amino acids. For the CDR3, the DNA is TGTGCCAGCAGCCGGACAGGAACACCCTACGAGCAGTACTTC. As protein: CASSRTGTPYEQYF.

The chain couples TRBV10-3 to TRBJ1-6; D uncertain. V was clipped by 11 bases and J by 7 bases, with 15 bases between them. Germline V gene sequence: CDR1 ENHRY, CDR2 SYGVKD. This CDR3 contains 13 residues. The CDR3, as DNA: TGTGCCTACCGACCGGAGGGAAATTCACCCCTCCACTTT. It translates to CAYRPEGNSPLHF.

The chain links TRBV2 to TRBJ2-5; possible D gene TRBD2, 6 bases. The germline V and J ends were trimmed by 10 bases and 4 bases, with 19 bases remaining between them. Germline lookup yields CDR1 SNHLY and CDR2 FYNNEI. This CDR3 has 14 residues. DNA for the CDR3: TGTGCCACCCCCCGGGAGAGGGATGGAGAGACCCAGTACTTC. Translated, it gives CATPRERDGETQYF.

V usage is TRBV12-5 and J usage is TRBJ2-1, with 8 bases matching TRBD2. CDR1 LGHNT and CDR2 FRNRAP come from the germline V gene. V shed 6 bases and J 8 bases; nucleotides not matched to a gene: 6. The CDR3 length is 13 residues. The DNA for the CDR3 is TGTGCTAGTGGCCCAAGCGGGAGAGATGAGCAGTTCTTC. It specifies CASGPSGRDEQFF.

The V call is TRBV27, the J call TRBJ2-5, with TRBD1 identical over 12 bases. Losses at the gene ends were 5 bases for V and 5 bases for J; bases not matched to a gene: 12. The CDR3 totals 17 residues. Germline CDR1 reads MNHEY; CDR2 reads SMNVEV (reference sequence). The CDR3 sequence is CASSRRPGQGAWETQYF. CDR3 sequence (DNA): TGTGCCAGCAGTCGAAGACCGGGACAGGGGGCATGGGAGACCCAGTACTTC.

J is TRBJ1-2 and V is TRBV7-9; D remains ambiguous. Germline V gene lookup returns CDR1 SEHNR and CDR2 FQNEAQ (reference sequence). V lost 2 bases, J lost 6 bases, and 16 bases lay in between. This CDR3 is built from 15 residues. CDR3: CASSLLSDYGNGYTF. DNA for the CDR3: TGTGCCAGCAGCTTATTATCGGACTACGGGAATGGCTACACCTTC.

This sequence joins TRBV5-4 and TRBJ2-5, with D perhaps TRBD1 (6 bases). The CDR3 has 13 residues. V lost 0 bases and J 6 bases, leaving 9 bases between the germline ends. In germline, CDR1 is SGHNT, CDR2 YYREEE (reference sequence). The CDR3 is CASSLDRDKTQYF. In DNA, the CDR3 is TGTGCCAGCAGCTTGGACAGGGACAAGACCCAGTACTTC.

The V gene is TRBV5-1, the J gene TRBJ2-7, with 7 bases identical to TRBD2. CDR3 length: 14 amino acids. In germline, CDR1 is SGHRS, CDR2 YFSETQ. V trimming: 2 bases; J trimming: 3 bases; junction bases outside the gene matches: 5. CDR3: CASSFGGGRYEQYF. In nucleotides, the CDR3 is TGCGCCAGCAGCTTCGGCGGGGGACGCTACGAGCAGTACTTC.

The chain combines TRBV2 with TRBJ2-3; 9 bases line up with TRBD1. Trimming removed 8 bases from V and 2 bases from J; junction bases left unmatched: 17. Germline CDR1 and CDR2: SNHLY and FYNNEI. This CDR3 is built from 18 residues. In DNA, the CDR3 is TGTGCCAGCCCAGTTGACCCCGGGACAGGGAGCGACACAGATACGCAGTATTTT. This translates into CASPVDPGTGSDTDTQYF. Filled out from reference TRBV2 and TRBJ2-3, the complete variable domain reads EPEVTQTPSHQVTQMGQEVILRCVPISNHLYFYWYRQILGQKVEFLVSFYNNEISEKSEIFDDQFSVERPDGSNFTLKIRSTKLEDSAMYFCASPVDPGTGSDTDTQYFGPGTRLTVL.

The rearrangement uses TRBV6-1 and TRBJ2-3; 11 bases align to TRBD2. Germline V CDR1 and CDR2: MNHNS, SASEGT. Germline trimming cut 2 bases from V and 4 bases from J; bases unmatched to any gene: 14. This CDR3 region has 19 residues. CDR3: CASSEQSTGLAGGADTQYF. Here the CDR3 DNA reads TGTGCCAGCAGTGAACAGTCGACAGGGCTAGCGGGAGGCGCAGATACGCAGTATTTT.

This clone was recorded once. The V call is TRBV5-1, the J call TRBJ2-2, with D possibly matching TRBD2 (5 bases). Between the trimmed V and J ends, which lost 2 bases and 0 bases, there was a span of 8 bases. Germline V gene data show CDR1 as SGHRS and CDR2 as YFSETQ. The CDR3 runs to 15 residues. This CDR3 reads CASSLEGPNTGELFF. CDR3 coding DNA: TGCGCCAGCAGCTTAGAGGGCCCGAACACCGGGGAGCTGTTTTTT. Full variable domain (rest looked up from reference TRBV5-1 and TRBJ2-2): KAGVTQTPRYLIKTRGQQVTLSCSPISGHRSVSWYQQTPGQGLQFLFEYFSETQRNKGNFPGRFSGRQFSNSRSEMNVSTLELGDSALYLCASSLEGPNTGELFFGEGSRLTVL.

In its sample, this clone was seen once. The J gene is TRBJ1-5, the V gene TRBV28; a possible D gene is TRBD1 (5 bases). The CDR3 loop spans 16 amino acids. The V gene lost 6 bases and the J gene lost 0 bases, with 15 bases spanning the gap. CDR1 is MDHEN and CDR2 is SYDVKM in the germline V gene. The CDR3 region is CASRPWGDYSNQPQHF. The CDR3 nucleotides read TGTGCCAGCAGACCATGGGGGGATTATAGCAATCAGCCCCAGCATTTT.

The gene calls are TRBV9 and TRBJ2-1; tentatively, D is TRBD2 (6 bases). Looked up from germline, CDR1 is SGDLS and CDR2 is YYNGEE. The CDR3 length is 16 residues. The V end was cut by 1 base, the J end by 0 bases, with 11 bases between. As DNA, the CDR3 is TGTGCCAGCAGCGTAAGGGCGGGGAACTCCTACAATGAGCAGTTCTTC. This translates into CASSVRAGNSYNEQFF.

This chain connects TRBV6-8 to TRBJ1-1, with D possibly being TRBD1 (5 bases). The CDR3 contains 15 residues. Germline V CDR1 and CDR2: MNHGY, SAAAGT. The V and J ends lost 4 bases and 3 bases respectively, with 15 bases between them. The CDR3 DNA reads TGTGCCAGCAGTTCAGACAGCCCTTTTTACACTGAAGCTTTCTTT. Amino acid sequence: CASSSDSPFYTEAFF.

With respect to this clone: The same CDR3 also results from other DNA sequences found in this sample. This chain uses TRBV9 with TRBJ2-3, with TRBD2 identical over 12 bases. Germline loops: CDR1 SGDLS, CDR2 YYNGEE. V shed 3 bases and J 1 base; nucleotides not matched to a gene: 3. The CDR3 totals 16 residues. The CDR3, as DNA: TGTGCCAGCAGCGCCCGACTAGCGGGGGGCACAGATACGCAGTATTTT. Encoded protein: CASSARLAGGTDTQYF.

Concerning this clone: The identical CDR3 is also encoded by other nucleotide sequences in the sample. J is TRBJ1-6 and V is TRBV9; no clear D gene. Trimming took 2 bases from V and 0 from J, leaving 6 bases between them. The CDR3 is made up of 15 amino acids. The germline V gene encodes CDR1 SGDLS and CDR2 YYNGEE. This chain's CDR3 is CASSVGSSYNSPLHF. CDR3 in DNA: TGTGCCAGCAGCGTCGGGAGCTCCTATAATTCACCCCTCCACTTT.

The chain links TRBV7-2 to TRBJ1-2; D perhaps matches TRBD1 (5 bases). From germline, CDR1 is SGHTA and CDR2 FQGNSA. V was trimmed by 1 base and J by 4 bases, leaving 16 bases between them. The CDR3 covers 16 residues. The CDR3 DNA sequence: TGTGCCAGCAGCTTAGGGGTCGGGGGAGAGGGCTATGGCTACACCTTC. It translates to CASSLGVGGEGYGYTF.

The genes are TRBV19 and TRBJ1-5; D might be TRBD1 (6 bases). CDR1 is LNHDA and CDR2 is SQIVND in the germline V gene (reference sequence). The CDR3 totals 15 residues. V was pared by 6 bases and J by 0 bases, with 12 bases between. CDR3 protein: CASSRTGYSNQPQHF. CDR3 in DNA: TGTGCCAGTAGCCGTACAGGGTATAGCAATCAGCCCCAGCATTTT.

The gene calls are TRBV7-3 and TRBJ1-1; possibly TRBD1 for D (6 bases). Trimming removed 4 bases from V and 1 base from J, with 10 bases in between. Germline V gene sequence: CDR1 SGHTA, CDR2 FQGTGA. The CDR3 runs 14 residues. The CDR3 coding sequence is TGTGCCAGCAGCTCCTCGACAGGGAACACTGAAGCTTTCTTT. It encodes CASSSSTGNTEAFF.

This clone was counted a single time. The chain couples TRBV7-6 to TRBJ2-3; TRBD2 matches 8 bases. V lost 5 bases, J lost 0 bases, and 10 bases stayed unmatched. This CDR3 contains 17 residues. Germline CDR1 and CDR2: SGHVS and FNYEAQ. CDR3 in amino acids: CASSPRLAGLSTDTQYF. The CDR3 region has the DNA TGTGCCAGCAGCCCCAGGCTAGCGGGCCTTAGCACAGATACGCAGTATTTT.

The chain is built from TRBV7-2 and TRBJ2-1; possible D gene TRBD1, 6 bases. The CDR3 is 19 amino acids. V lost 5 bases and J lost 0, with 23 bases in between. The germline V gene has CDR1 SGHTA and CDR2 FQGNSA. The CDR3 loop reads CASSHTGTSGPSSYNEQFF. In DNA, the CDR3 is TGTGCCAGCAGCCATACCGGGACAAGCGGCCCAAGCTCCTACAATGAGCAGTTCTTC.

This chain joins TRBV4-3 and TRBJ1-2; 7 bases agree with TRBD1. V gave up 3 bases and J gave up 3 bases; unmatched junction bases: 10. The CDR3 has 16 amino acids. Looked up from germline, CDR1 is LGHNA and CDR2 is YSLEER. The CDR3 DNA reads as TGCGCCAGCAGCCATGACAGGGACGCGCAGTACTATGGCTACACCTTC. This gives the protein CASSHDRDAQYYGYTF.

V and J are TRBV4-1 and TRBJ2-7, with 11 bases lining up with TRBD2. Losses at the gene ends were 4 bases for V and 0 bases for J; bases not matched to a gene: 5. Germline CDR1 is MGHRA and CDR2 is YSYEKL. The CDR3 extends over 16 amino acids. In DNA form, the CDR3 reads TGCGCCAGCAGCCGAAAACTAGCGGGAGACTCCTACGAGCAGTACTTC. This translates into CASSRKLAGDSYEQYF.

The rearrangement links TRBV5-4 to TRBJ2-7; 14 bases map to TRBD2. V lost 4 bases, J lost 1 base, and 7 bases stayed unmatched. The CDR3 loop spans 17 amino acids. CDR1 SGHNT and CDR2 YYREEE come from the germline V gene (reference sequence). Written as DNA, the CDR3 is TGTGCCAGCAGCCCGGGACTAGCGGGAGCACTATCCTACGAGCAGTACTTC. Amino acid sequence: CASSPGLAGALSYEQYF.

The CDR3 reads CASSQGRAQGTGNTIYF. The CDR3 DNA reads as TGCGCCAGCAGCCAAGGTCGGGCCCAGGGTACTGGAAACACCATATATTTT. The chain carries TRBV4-1 and TRBJ1-3, with D tentatively TRBD1 (5 bases). Germline CDR1 is MGHRA and CDR2 is YSYEKL. Trimming removed 1 base from V and 2 bases from J, with 15 bases in between. The CDR3 length is 17 residues.

The chain links TRBV6-1 to TRBJ1-2; the match to TRBD1 covers 9 bases. The CDR3 has 17 amino acids. Looked up from germline, CDR1 is MNHNS and CDR2 is SASEGT. The V and J ends lost 2 bases and 6 bases, in that order; junction bases with no gene match: 13. CDR3 loop: CASSEYVGQGSIHGYTF. The CDR3 nucleotides are TGTGCCAGCAGTGAATACGTAGGACAGGGGTCGATCCATGGCTACACCTTC.

The gene calls are TRBV19 and TRBJ1-1; D ambiguous. The germline CDR1 and CDR2 sequences are LNHDA and SQIVND (reference sequence). This CDR3 has 12 amino acids. Deletions cut 3 bases from V and 1 base from J, with 3 bases between. The CDR3 sequence: CASSIGNTEAFF. The CDR3 nucleotides are TGTGCCAGTAGTATCGGGAACACTGAAGCTTTCTTT.

CDR3 protein: CASSFSLKQPQHF. The CDR3 DNA follows: TGTGCCAGCAGTTTCTCCCTAAAACAGCCCCAGCATTTT. The chain has TRBV27 and TRBJ1-5, with D hard to call. This CDR3 has 13 residues. Trimming took off 3 bases at V and 7 bases at J, with 10 bases between the two ends. In germline, CDR1 is MNHEY, CDR2 SMNVEV (reference sequence).

The rearrangement joins TRBV27 to TRBJ1-2; D is unresolved. Germline CDR1 and CDR2: MNHEY and SMNVEV (reference sequence). The CDR3 sequence is 13 residues long. Between the trimmed V and J ends, which lost 0 bases and 8 bases, there was a span of 10 bases. CDR3 sequence reads: CASSLSISGGYTF. The CDR3 DNA is TGTGCCAGCAGTTTATCTATTTCGGGGGGCTACACCTTC.